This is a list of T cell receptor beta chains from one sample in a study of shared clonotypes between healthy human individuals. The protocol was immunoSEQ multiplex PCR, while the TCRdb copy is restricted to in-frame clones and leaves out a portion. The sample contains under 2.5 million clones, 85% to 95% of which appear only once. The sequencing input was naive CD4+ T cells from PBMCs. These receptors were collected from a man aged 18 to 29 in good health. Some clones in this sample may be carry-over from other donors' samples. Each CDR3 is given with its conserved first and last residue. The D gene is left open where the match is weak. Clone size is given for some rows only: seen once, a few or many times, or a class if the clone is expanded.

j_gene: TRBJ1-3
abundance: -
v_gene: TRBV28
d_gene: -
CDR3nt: TGTGCCAGCAGACCCCCGGGCCCCGGGAACACCATATATTTT
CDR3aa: CASRPPGPGNTIYF

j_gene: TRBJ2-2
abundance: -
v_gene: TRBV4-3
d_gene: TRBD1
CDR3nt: TGCGCCAGCAGCCAACGGACAGGGAACACCGGGGAGCTGTTTTTT
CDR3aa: CASSQRTGNTGELFF

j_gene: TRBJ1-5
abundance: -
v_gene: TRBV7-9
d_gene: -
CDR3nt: TGTGCCAGCAGCTTAGGACAGGGCAATCAGCCCCAGCATTTT
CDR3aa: CASSLGQGNQPQHF

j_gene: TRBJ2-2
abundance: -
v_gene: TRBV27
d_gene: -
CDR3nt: TGTGCCAGCAGTCGCCGGGATTTGACCGGGGAGCTGTTTTTT
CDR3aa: CASSRRDLTGELFF

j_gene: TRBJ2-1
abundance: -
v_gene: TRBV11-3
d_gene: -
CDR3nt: TGTGCCAGCAGCTTAGATAAAGCCCCGACGGAGCAGTTCTTC
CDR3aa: CASSLDKAPTEQFF

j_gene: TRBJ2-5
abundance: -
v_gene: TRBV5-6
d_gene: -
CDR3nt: TGTGCCAGCAGCCGGATCCAGGTGGAAGAGACCCAGTACTTC
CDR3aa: CASSRIQVEETQYF

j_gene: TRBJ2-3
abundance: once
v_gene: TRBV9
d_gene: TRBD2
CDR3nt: TGTGCCAGCAGCGTAGGAGCGGGAGGACTTAGCACAGATACGCAGTATTTT
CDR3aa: CASSVGAGGLSTDTQYF

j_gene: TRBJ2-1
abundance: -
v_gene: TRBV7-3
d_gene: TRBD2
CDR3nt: TGTGCCAGCAGCTTAAAGGGGCTAGCGGGAGGCAATGAGCAGTTCTTC
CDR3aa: CASSLKGLAGGNEQFF

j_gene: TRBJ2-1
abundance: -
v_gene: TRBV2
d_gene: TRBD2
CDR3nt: TGTGCCAGCAGTGAAATAGGGCGGGAGGGCCCTATGGGGTTCTTC
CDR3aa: CASSEIGREGPMGFF

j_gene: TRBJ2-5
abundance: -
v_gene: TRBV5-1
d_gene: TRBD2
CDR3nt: TGCGCCAGCAGCTTGGTTTCACGGACTAGCGGGACTGAAGAGACCCAGTACTTC
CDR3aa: CASSLVSRTSGTEETQYF

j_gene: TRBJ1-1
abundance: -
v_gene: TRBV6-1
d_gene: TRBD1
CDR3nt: TGTGCCAGCAAGACAGGGAGGGGCACTGAAGCTTTCTTT
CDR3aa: CASKTGRGTEAFF

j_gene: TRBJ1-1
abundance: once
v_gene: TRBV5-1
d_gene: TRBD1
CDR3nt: TGCGCCAGCAGCTTAGGTGGACAGGGGGAAACTGAAGCTTTCTTT
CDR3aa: CASSLGGQGETEAFF

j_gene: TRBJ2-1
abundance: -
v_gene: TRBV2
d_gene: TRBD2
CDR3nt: TGTGCCAGCACCGGGACTAGCGGTTACAATGAGCAGTTCTTC
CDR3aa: CASTGTSGYNEQFF

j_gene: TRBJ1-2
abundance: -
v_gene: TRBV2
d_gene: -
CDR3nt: TGTGCCAGCAGTGAAGAGCAGTATGGCTACACCTTC
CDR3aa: CASSEEQYGYTF

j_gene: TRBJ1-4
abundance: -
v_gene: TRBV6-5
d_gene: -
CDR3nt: TGTGCCAGCAGTTACTCCCAAGTTGAAAAACTGTTTTTT
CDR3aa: CASSYSQVEKLFF

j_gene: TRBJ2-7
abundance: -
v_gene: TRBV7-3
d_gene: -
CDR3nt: TGTGCCAGCAGCGAGGGGCTGGGAGGCGGCGAGCAGTACTTC
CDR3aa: CASSEGLGGGEQYF

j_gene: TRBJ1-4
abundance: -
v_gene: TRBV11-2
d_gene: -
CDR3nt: TGTGCCAGCAGCACGGGGGCTTCCAGGCGTGAAAAACTGTTTTTT
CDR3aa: CASSTGASRREKLFF

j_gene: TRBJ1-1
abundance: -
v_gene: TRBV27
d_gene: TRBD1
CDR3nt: TGTGCCAGCAGAAGACAGGGAATGAACACTGAAGCTTTCTTT
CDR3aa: CASRRQGMNTEAFF

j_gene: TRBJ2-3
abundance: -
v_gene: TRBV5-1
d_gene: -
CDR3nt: TGCGCCAGCAGCTTGGGGGGCGGTAGCACAGATACGCAGTATTTT
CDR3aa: CASSLGGGSTDTQYF

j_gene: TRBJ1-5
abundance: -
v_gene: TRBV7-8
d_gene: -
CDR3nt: TGTGCCAGCAGCTTTAGACAGAGCCAGCCCCAGCATTTT
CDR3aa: CASSFRQSQPQHF

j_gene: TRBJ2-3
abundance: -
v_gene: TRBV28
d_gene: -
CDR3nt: TGTGCCAGCAGTTTCGGAGCCAGCCCCACAGATACGCAGTATTTT
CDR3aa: CASSFGASPTDTQYF

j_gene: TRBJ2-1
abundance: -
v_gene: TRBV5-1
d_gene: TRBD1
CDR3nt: TGCGCCTGCAGTGGACAGGGTAACGGTGAGCAGTTCTTC
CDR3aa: CACSGQGNGEQFF